One and the same sample provided the 30 T cell receptor beta chains below, sequenced in a study of CD8 T cells in ankylosing spondylitis. TCRdb recomputed calls from the 5' RACE reads with MiXCR, one row per CDR3 protein. The sample holds 150,000 or so distinct CDR3 sequences, about a sixth seen once. Sequencing was carried out using blood, either unsorted or a sorted T cell fraction (not recorded which). The source is a male donor with ankylosing spondylitis or in good health (not recorded which).

This clonotype was observed many times. This rearrangement joins TRBV5-1 to TRBJ1-1, with 8 bases lining up with TRBD1. Germline values: CDR1 SGHRS, CDR2 YFSETQ. Losses at the gene ends were 0 bases for V and 5 bases for J; bases not matched to a gene: 3. This CDR3 contains 14 residues. CDR3 protein: CASSLDTGGTEAFF. The CDR3 coding sequence is TGCGCCAGCAGCTTGGATACAGGGGGGACTGAAGCTTTCTTT.

This clonotype was seen many times. The chain recombines TRBV20-1 with TRBJ2-3, with D perhaps TRBD1 or TRBD2 (6 bases each). This CDR3 is 19 amino acids long. V gave up 3 bases and J gave up 0 bases, with 25 bases separating them. Looked up from germline, CDR1 is DFQATT and CDR2 is SNEGSKA (reference sequence). The CDR3 spells CSASPHVRGERYSTDTQYF. Written as DNA, the CDR3 is TGCAGTGCTAGTCCCCACGTGAGGGGGGAGAGATATAGCACAGATACGCAGTATTTT.

The chain joins TRBV28 to TRBJ2-3, with 7 bases fitting TRBD2. The germline gives CDR1 MDHEN, CDR2 SYDVKM. Losses at the gene ends were 4 bases for V and 0 bases for J; bases not matched to a gene: 7. This CDR3 contains 16 residues. CDR3 protein: CASSYTWGGSTDTQYF. Here the CDR3 DNA reads TGTGCCAGCAGTTATACCTGGGGGGGGAGCACAGATACGCAGTATTTT.

The gene calls are TRBV5-4 and TRBJ1-5; TRBD1 agrees at 8 bases. The J call may not be correct, given that the DNA end is closer to TRBJ2-3. The CDR3 spans 15 residues. Germline V gene sequence: CDR1 SGHNT, CDR2 YYREEE (reference sequence). CDR3 protein: CASSFGGQAYQPQYF. CDR3 DNA sequence: TGTGCCAGCAGCTTTGGGGGACAGGCCTATCAGCCCCAGTATTTT.

This clonotype was found many times. The V and J genes are TRBV12-3 or TRBV12-4 and TRBJ2-7, with 8 positions matching TRBD1. With 6 bases clipped from V and 2 bases from J, the junction kept 9 bases outside the gene matches. There are 15 residues in the CDR3. The CDR3 bases are TGTGCCAGCAGCTCCAACCGGGACAGGACCTACGAGCAGTACTTC. Protein sequence: CASSSNRDRTYEQYF.

This clonotype was seen repeatedly, ten times or more. The gene calls are TRBV28 and TRBJ1-4; D not resolved. Germline assignment: CDR1 MDHEN and CDR2 SYDVKM. The V end was cut by 5 bases, the J end by 8 bases, with 33 bases between. The CDR3 covers 20 residues. As DNA, the CDR3 is TGTGCCAGCAGTCTACCCACCTCTCCCCGACGGGGAGAGCAGGTCGAAAAACTGTTTTTT. It translates to CASSLPTSPRRGEQVEKLFF.

This clonotype was counted at least ten times. The chain joins TRBV5-1 to TRBJ1-1, with 8 bases lining up with TRBD1. The CDR3 contains 14 residues. The junction had 4 bases not matched to a gene; V was cut back by 2 bases and J by 4 bases. From germline, CDR1 is SGHRS and CDR2 YFSETQ. The chain's CDR3 is CASSFSQGATEAFF. CDR3 in DNA: TGCGCCAGCAGCTTCAGCCAGGGGGCCACTGAAGCTTTCTTT.

Many counts were recorded for this clonotype. This chain connects TRBV20-1 to TRBJ2-1, with unresolved D. The germline V gene has CDR1 DFQATT and CDR2 SNEGSKA (reference sequence). CDR3 length equals 13 residues. V lost 0 bases to trimming and J lost 6 bases, with 9 bases between them. CDR3 protein: CSARDGKGNEQFF. In DNA, the CDR3 is TGCAGTGCTAGAGACGGTAAAGGCAATGAGCAGTTCTTC.

This chain joins TRBV7-9 and TRBJ1-1; 8 positions match TRBD1. This CDR3 has 14 residues. The V gene's germline CDR1 is SEHNR and CDR2 FQNEAQ (reference sequence). Unmatched junction bases numbered 5, after V lost 4 bases and J lost 4 bases. As DNA, the CDR3 is TGTGCCAGCAGCTCGGACAGGGTAAGCACTGAAGCTTTCTTT. Its translation: CASSSDRVSTEAFF.

The chain links TRBV12-3 or TRBV12-4 to TRBJ2-3; TRBD2 matches at 15 bases. The trim removed 5 bases at V and 8 bases at J, leaving 5 bases unmatched. The CDR3 consists of 15 residues. The CDR3 protein is CASSRTSGRERTQYF. Here the CDR3 DNA reads TGTGCCAGCAGTCGGACTAGCGGGAGGGAACGTACGCAGTATTTT.

V and J are TRBV20-1 and TRBJ2-6, with a possible D match to TRBD2 (6 bases). Germline V gives CDR1 DFQATT, CDR2 SNEGSKA (reference sequence). V was trimmed by 0 bases and J by 0 bases, leaving 6 bases between them. This CDR3 has 15 residues. The CDR3 protein is CSARERGSGANVLTF. Here the CDR3 DNA reads TGCAGTGCTAGAGAGCGGGGCTCTGGGGCCAACGTCCTGACTTTC.

This clonotype came up many times. The rearrangement joins TRBV12-3 or TRBV12-4 to TRBJ2-1, with 9 nucleotides matching TRBD2. The CDR3 extends over 17 amino acids. The ends lost 5 bases at V and 10 bases at J; junction bases unmatched: 18. The CDR3 protein is CASSPGGAGGWDPEQFF. The DNA of the CDR3 is TGTGCCAGCAGTCCAGGGGGAGCGGGGGGTTGGGACCCGGAGCAGTTCTTC.

This clonotype was recorded many times. J is TRBJ1-3 and V is TRBV6-5, with D perhaps TRBD1 (6 bases). Germline-derived CDR1 and CDR2 are MNHEY and SVGAGI. The CDR3 extends over 18 amino acids. V was cut by 0 bases and J by 0 bases, with 15 bases left in between. The CDR3 protein is CASSYSSGRGFSGNTIYF. CDR3 nucleotides: TGTGCCAGCAGTTACTCGAGCGGCAGGGGATTCTCTGGAAACACCATATATTTT.

On this clonotype itself: This clone may be a read error of a much larger clone one base away. The V call is TRBV5-1, the J call TRBJ2-3; no definite D call. The CDR3 has 15 residues. The germline V gene has CDR1 SGHRS and CDR2 YFSETQ. This CDR3 reads CASSLDNGRTATQYF. The CDR3 DNA is TGCGCCAGCAGCTTGGACAACGGCCGCACAGCTACGCAGTATTTT.

This clonotype was detected only a few times. The rearrangement uses TRBV3-1 and TRBJ2-7; D possibly matches TRBD1 or TRBD2 (6 bases each). The germline V gene has CDR1 LGHDT and CDR2 YNNKEL (reference sequence). CDR3 length: 16 residues. The V end was cut by 1 base, the J end by 0 bases, with 13 bases between. CDR3 bases: TGTGCCAGCAGCCAAGTGGGGGGCCTAGCCTCCTACGAGCAGTACTTC. It codes for CASSQVGGLASYEQYF.

The J gene is TRBJ2-6, the V gene TRBV3-1; possible D gene TRBD2, 7 bases. Germline V CDR1 and CDR2: LGHDT, YNNKEL (reference sequence). The CDR3 is made up of 16 amino acids. Trimming stripped 1 base from V and 12 bases from J, with 19 bases between. The CDR3 region has the DNA TGTGCCAGCAGCCAAGGGGGGGGACACCGATTTCGCGTCCTGACTTTC. Translation: CASSQGGGHRFRVLTF.

This clonotype appeared a few times. The rearrangement joins TRBV18 to TRBJ1-3; no clear D gene. The CDR3 contains 13 residues. The V end was cut by 3 bases, the J end by 4 bases, with 7 bases between. Per the germline V gene, CDR1 is KGHSH and CDR2 is LQKENI. The CDR3 is CASSPSGGNTIYF. In DNA, the CDR3 is TGTGCCAGCTCACCCAGCGGGGGAAACACCATATATTTT.

The rearrangement links TRBV20-1 to TRBJ2-1, with 7 bases aligning to TRBD2. With V trimmed by 8 bases and J by 7 bases, 5 bases remained unmatched. Germline V gives CDR1 DFQATT, CDR2 SNEGSKA (reference sequence). The CDR3 extends over 11 amino acids. This CDR3 is CSLQGGNEQFF. The CDR3 nucleotides are TGCAGTTTGCAGGGAGGGAATGAGCAGTTCTTC.

This clonotype has a count of ten or more. The gene calls are TRBV7-3 and TRBJ2-1; possibly TRBD2 for D (6 bases). Trimming cost V 1 base and J 10 bases, with 14 bases left between them. CDR3 length: 14 residues. In germline, CDR1 is SGHTA, CDR2 FQGTGA. The CDR3 DNA is TGTGCCAGCAGCTTAAGGGGACTCGAGGACGAGCAGTTCTTC. Its translation is CASSLRGLEDEQFF. The whole variable domain, remainder taken from reference TRBV7-3 and TRBJ2-1, is GAGVSQTPSNKVTEKGKYVELRCDPISGHTALYWYRQSLGQGPEFLIYFQGTGAADDSGLPNDRFFAVRPEGSVSTLKIQRTERGDSAVYLCASSLRGLEDEQFFGPGTRLTVL.

This clonotype was detected a few times. A much larger clone lies one base from this, so it may be a read error. The gene calls are TRBV6-1 and TRBJ2-1; D uncertain. This CDR3 comprises 13 residues. Germline V gives CDR1 MNHNS, CDR2 SASEGT. The CDR3 sequence is CASGVRSYNEQLF. The CDR3 DNA is TGTGCCAGCGGGGTCCGCTCCTACAATGAGCAGCTCTTC.

The sample holds many counts of this clonotype. The rearrangement joins TRBV5-1 to TRBJ1-1; D call uncertain. CDR1 and CDR2 from the germline V gene are SGHRS and YFSETQ. The CDR3 is 15 amino acids. Trimming cost V 4 bases and J 1 base, with 14 bases left between them. CDR3 sequence: CASSTGPQKNTEAFF. CDR3 in DNA: TGCGCCAGCAGCACCGGTCCACAAAAGAACACTGAAGCTTTCTTT.

V usage is TRBV5-1 and J usage is TRBJ2-3; TRBD1 agrees at 10 bases. This CDR3 spans 14 amino acids. Germline lookup yields CDR1 SGHRS and CDR2 YFSETQ. With 7 bases clipped from V and 3 bases from J, the junction kept 5 bases outside the gene matches. In DNA, the CDR3 is TGCGCCAGCGGCCGGGACAGGGGTACAGATACGCAGTATTTT. This codes for CASGRDRGTDTQYF. The entire variable domain, with the rest obtained from reference TRBV5-1 and TRBJ2-3, is as follows: KAGVTQTPRYLIKTRGQQVTLSCSPISGHRSVSWYQQTPGQGLQFLFEYFSETQRNKGNFPGRFSGRQFSNSRSEMNVSTLELGDSALYLCASGRDRGTDTQYFGPGTRLTVL.

The chain has TRBV5-1 and TRBJ2-1; 11 nucleotides align to TRBD2. CDR1 is SGHRS and CDR2 is YFSETQ in the germline V gene. V dropped 5 bases and J dropped 1; count of bases not matched to a gene: 8. This CDR3 has 17 amino acids. The CDR3 spells CASRTSGSGWSYNEQFF. DNA of the CDR3: TGCGCCAGCAGAACTAGCGGGAGTGGATGGTCCTACAATGAGCAGTTCTTC.

This clonotype was picked up a small number of times. The V gene is TRBV3-1, the J gene TRBJ2-2; 10 bases line up with TRBD2. CDR3 length: 18 amino acids. The V segment lost 3 bases and the J segment 5 bases; nucleotides outside the gene matches: 12. Germline V gives CDR1 LGHDT, CDR2 YNNKEL (reference sequence). CDR3 loop: CASSQNPLAGEPTGELFF. In nucleotides, the CDR3 is TGTGCCAGCAGCCAGAATCCCCTAGCGGGGGAACCTACCGGGGAGCTGTTTTTT.

The rearrangement joins TRBV6-1 to TRBJ2-1; 10 nucleotides align to TRBD2. After removal of 5 bases from V and 4 bases from J, the junction contained 5 bases not matched to a gene. CDR3 length: 15 amino acids. Germline CDR1 MNHNS, CDR2 SASEGT. In DNA form, the CDR3 reads TGTGCCAGCAGTAATCTAGCGGGAGCTTACAATGAGCAGTTCTTC. Protein product: CASSNLAGAYNEQFF.

This chain joins TRBV6-2 or TRBV6-3 and TRBJ1-2; possibly TRBD1 for D (6 bases). V gave up 2 bases and J gave up 4 bases, with 8 bases separating them. This CDR3 has 13 residues. In germline, CDR1 is MNHEY, CDR2 SVGEGT. The CDR3 sequence: CASSYVDSYGYTF. The CDR3 DNA reads as TGTGCCAGCAGTTACGTGGACAGCTATGGCTACACCTTC.

The chain recombines TRBV7-9 with TRBJ2-5; perhaps TRBD2 as D (5 bases). From germline, CDR1 is SEHNR and CDR2 FQNEAQ (reference sequence). CDR3 size: 14 residues. Between the trimmed V and J ends, which lost 1 base and 3 bases, there was a span of 9 bases. For the CDR3, the DNA is TGTGCCAGCAGCTTAGTGCAAGCGGAAGAGACCCAGTACTTC. It yields the protein CASSLVQAEETQYF.

The sample holds a few counts of this clonotype. This chain joins TRBV6-1 and TRBJ1-3, with unresolved D. V lost 7 bases and J 1 base, leaving 8 bases between the germline ends. This CDR3 is built from 13 residues. The germline gives CDR1 MNHNS, CDR2 SASEGT. This chain's CDR3 is CASKVQSGNTIYF. The CDR3 DNA sequence: TGTGCCAGCAAGGTCCAGTCTGGAAACACCATATATTTT.

This clonotype was detected ten times or more. V is TRBV3-1 and J is TRBJ2-7; D remains unclear. The CDR3 runs 11 residues. The V and J ends lost 0 bases and 5 bases respectively, with 2 bases between them. Germline CDR1 LGHDT, CDR2 YNNKEL (reference sequence). CDR3 DNA sequence: TGTGCCAGCAGCCAAGATAACGAGCAGTACTTC. As protein: CASSQDNEQYF.

This clonotype was counted ten times or more. The chain has TRBV5-1 and TRBJ2-3; 13 bases are a match to TRBD2. The V and J ends lost 4 bases and 1 base, in that order; junction bases with no gene match: 6. Germline V gene data show CDR1 as SGHRS and CDR2 as YFSETQ. The CDR3 sequence is 17 residues long. The CDR3 region is CASSQGLAGQGTDTQYF. The CDR3 bases are TGCGCCAGCAGCCAGGGACTAGCGGGACAGGGCACAGATACGCAGTATTTT.